This T cell receptor beta chain stems from a study of cytomegalovirus exposure and HLA in healthy donors. Notes on the study in general: Researchers reported in a later analysis that a missense DCLRE1C variant was tied to TCR beta V- and J-gene trimming.

PCR primers comprised 60 Vbeta and 13 Jbeta primers. Assay used: immunoSEQ multiplex PCR; TCRdb lists only in-frame clones, some missing. Seen here are around 78,000 clones, around 70% observed once, and the top ten hold 11%. Regarding this clone: Antigen: not known.

This clonotype was sampled from a woman aged 40 to 55 in good health and CMV-seropositive. Sequencing was performed on PBMCs.

The chain's CDR3 is CASSSSKGSSGANVLTF. The CDR3 nucleotides are TGTGCCAGCTCCTCCTCGAAAGGGAGCTCTGGGGCCAACGTCCTGACTTTC. The chain has TRBV18 and TRBJ2-6, with D possibly matching TRBD2 (5 bases). Trimming removed 6 bases from V and 0 bases from J, with 15 bases in between. The CDR3 contains 17 residues. CDR1 and CDR2 (germline): KGHSH, LQKENI.